The next 9 T cell receptor beta chains were all read from a single sample in a study of patients and donors after allogeneic stem cell transplantation (dated by TCRdb to 2020 to 2022). Receptor amplification or capture employed RT-PCR. Sequenced using a NextSeq 550. The public sequencing data were trimmed at Q25 with fastp and processed into clonotypes with MiXCR by TCRdb, which kept only in-frame beta chains. One record per CDR3 amino acid sequence lists the most common genes and DNA. In all, the sample holds more than 850,000 distinct CDR3 sequences, and roughly 18% of those were seen once. The ten largest clones represent around 6% of the sample. Source material: blood, either unsorted or a sorted T cell fraction (not recorded which). The receptors were sampled from a human donor who was either an allogeneic HSCT recipient or a stem cell or donor lymphocyte infusion donor (not recorded which). It is not recorded whose cells these are; they may come from a transplant donor.

This clonotype has at least ten counts. V and J are TRBV5-1 and TRBJ2-1; D is perhaps TRBD1 or TRBD2 (5 bases each). Germline V CDR1 and CDR2: SGHRS, YFSETQ. V gave up 4 bases and J gave up 10 bases, with 18 bases separating them. The CDR3 is made up of 14 amino acids. The CDR3 protein is CASSRTRGHKEQFF. The CDR3 nucleotides are TGCGCCAGCAGCCGGACCCGGGGCCATAAGGAGCAGTTCTTC.

This clonotype was counted a few times. The V call is TRBV6-1, the J call TRBJ1-1; 9 bases are a match to TRBD1. The junction had 8 bases not matched to a gene; V was cut back by 6 bases and J by 6 bases. This CDR3 contains 14 residues. Germline V gene lookup returns CDR1 MNHNS and CDR2 SASEGT. The CDR3 bases are TGTGCCAGCAGCCTAACTTGGACAGGGGCTGAAGCTTTCTTT. Translated: CASSLTWTGAEAFF.

This clonotype has more than one count but fewer than ten. This chain joins TRBV7-8 and TRBJ1-1; no definite D call. This CDR3 is built from 13 residues. Germline values: CDR1 SGHVS, CDR2 FQNEAQ. Deletions cut 5 bases from V and 3 bases from J, with 10 bases between. The CDR3: CASSHWVHTEAFF. The DNA of the CDR3 is TGTGCCAGCAGCCACTGGGTCCACACTGAAGCTTTCTTT.

The rearrangement uses TRBV5-6 and TRBJ2-5, with 10 positions matching TRBD2. The germline CDR1 and CDR2 sequences are SGHDT and YYEEEE. The CDR3 is made up of 16 amino acids. The V gene end was trimmed by 0 bases and the J gene end by 7 bases; junction bases not matched to a gene: 9. The CDR3 spells CASSLEVLAGAGTQYF. DNA of the CDR3: TGTGCCAGCAGCTTGGAGGTTCTAGCGGGGGCGGGGACCCAGTACTTC.

V gene TRBV9 combines with J gene TRBJ2-3; possible D gene TRBD2, 7 bases. The CDR3 length is 18 residues. Germline V gene lookup returns CDR1 SGDLS and CDR2 YYNGEE. V was cut by 3 bases and J by 6 bases, with 26 bases left in between. The CDR3: CASSAPLGGGPSSDTQYF. The CDR3 DNA reads as TGTGCCAGCAGCGCTCCCCTGGGGGGGGGGCCTAGCTCTGATACGCAGTATTTT.

The chain joins TRBV18 to TRBJ1-1, with TRBD1 identical over 8 bases. The CDR3 is 16 residues long. Germline V gives CDR1 KGHSH, CDR2 LQKENI. V lost 3 bases and J lost 1; bases outside the gene matches: 7. The CDR3 protein is CASSPMRQGTNTEAFF. The CDR3 DNA reads TGTGCCAGCTCACCGATGCGACAGGGGACGAACACTGAAGCTTTCTTT. Complete variable domain (other parts from reference TRBV18 and TRBJ1-1): NAGVMQNPRHLVRRRGQEARLRCSPMKGHSHVYWYRQLPEEGLKFMVYLQKENIIDESGMPKERFSAEFPKEGPSILRIQQVVRGDSAAYFCASSPMRQGTNTEAFFGQGTRLTVV.

This clonotype was detected only a few times. The rearrangement uses TRBV20-1 and TRBJ2-3; D may be TRBD2 (5 bases). V lost 3 bases and J 10 bases, leaving 14 bases between the germline ends. The CDR3 sequence is 12 residues long. Germline CDR1 reads DFQATT; CDR2 reads SNEGSKA (reference sequence). The DNA for the CDR3 is TGCAGTGCTAGGACCTACGACTACGCGCAGTATTTT. Translation gives CSARTYDYAQYF.

V gene TRBV7-3 combines with J gene TRBJ2-2; the D call may be TRBD1 or TRBD2 (5 bases each). The germline V and J ends were trimmed by 3 bases and 6 bases, with 11 bases remaining between them. Germline V gives CDR1 SGHTA, CDR2 FQGTGA. This CDR3 has 14 residues. The CDR3 reads CASSLGRLSGELFF. The CDR3 DNA reads as TGTGCCAGCAGCTTGGGACGTCTTTCCGGGGAGCTGTTTTTT.

V and J are TRBV12-3 or TRBV12-4 and TRBJ2-3; D call uncertain. The CDR3 is 13 amino acids. V was cut by 2 bases and J by 7 bases, with 10 bases left in between. CDR3 in amino acids: CASSLRPGHTQYF. DNA for the CDR3: TGTGCCAGCAGTTTACGACCAGGACATACGCAGTATTTT.